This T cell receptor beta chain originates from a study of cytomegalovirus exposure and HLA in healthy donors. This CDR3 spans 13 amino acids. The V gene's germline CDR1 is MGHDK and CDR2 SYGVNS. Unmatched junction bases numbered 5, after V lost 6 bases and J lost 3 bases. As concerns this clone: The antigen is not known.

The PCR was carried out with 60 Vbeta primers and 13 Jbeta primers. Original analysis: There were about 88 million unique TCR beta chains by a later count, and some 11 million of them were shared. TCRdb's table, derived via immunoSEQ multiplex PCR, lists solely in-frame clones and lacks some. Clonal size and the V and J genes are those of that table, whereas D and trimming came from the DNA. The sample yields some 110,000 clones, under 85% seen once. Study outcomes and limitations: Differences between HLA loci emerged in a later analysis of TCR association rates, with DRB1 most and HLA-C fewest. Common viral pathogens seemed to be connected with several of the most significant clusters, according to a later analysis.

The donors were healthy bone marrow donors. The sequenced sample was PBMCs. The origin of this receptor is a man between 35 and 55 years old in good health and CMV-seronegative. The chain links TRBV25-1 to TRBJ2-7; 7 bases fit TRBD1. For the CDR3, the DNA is TGTGCCAGCAGCGCGACAGGGTACTACGAGCAGTACTTC. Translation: CASSATGYYEQYF.